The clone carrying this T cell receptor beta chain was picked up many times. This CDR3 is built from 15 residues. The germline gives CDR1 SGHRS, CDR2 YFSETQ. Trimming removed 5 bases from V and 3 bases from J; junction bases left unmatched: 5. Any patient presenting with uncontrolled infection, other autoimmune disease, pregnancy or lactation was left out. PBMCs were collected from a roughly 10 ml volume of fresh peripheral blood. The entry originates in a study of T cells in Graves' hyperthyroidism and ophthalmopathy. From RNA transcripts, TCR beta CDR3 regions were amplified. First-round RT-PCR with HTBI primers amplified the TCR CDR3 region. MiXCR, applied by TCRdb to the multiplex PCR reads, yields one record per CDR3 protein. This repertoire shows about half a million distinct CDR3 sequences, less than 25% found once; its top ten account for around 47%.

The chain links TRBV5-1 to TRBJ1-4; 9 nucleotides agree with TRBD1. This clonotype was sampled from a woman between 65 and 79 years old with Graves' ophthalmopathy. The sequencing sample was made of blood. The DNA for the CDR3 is TGCGCCAGCAGTCCTAGGACAGGGGCTAATGAAAAACTGTTTTTT. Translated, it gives CASSPRTGANEKLFF.